This TCR beta chain came from a study of response to subunit inactivated influenza vaccine. TCRdb passed the RT-PCR reads through MiXCR, listing each CDR3 protein once. The sample shows 400,000 to 650,000 distinct CDR3 sequences, 7.2% of them seen only once. Concerning this clonotype itself: Its antigen remains unknown.

Whole-study results and caveats: Few additional T cells are recruited per seasonal influenza vaccination, authors suggested.

Trimming took 11 bases from V and 4 from J, leaving 23 bases between them. Germline V lookup: CDR1 LNHDA, CDR2 SQIVND (reference sequence). The CDR3 sequence is 15 residues long. The sequences come from PBMCs from blood, collected less than 30 months after vaccination. This TCR came from a man in his fifties or sixties who received an inactivated influenza vaccine. The J gene is TRBJ1-2, the V gene TRBV19; D gene ambiguous. For the CDR3, the DNA is TGTGCCTCAGTGTCCGACTCAGTTCGTTTCTATGGCTACACCTTC. This translates into CASVSDSVRFYGYTF.